This T cell receptor (beta chain) was documented in a study of cytomegalovirus exposure and HLA in healthy donors. Findings of the study overall: Rare TCR sequences dominated, though some public TCRs recurred in many donors.

The assay was immunoSEQ multiplex PCR, and TCRdb's table has in-frame clones only and misses some. Of about 150,000 clones listed, around 84% are singletons. Comment on this clone: As yet, its antigen is unknown.

This CDR3 comprises 14 residues. J lost 7 bases, V lost 7 bases, and 8 bases had no gene match. Germline CDR1 is SGHNT and CDR2 is YYREEE (reference sequence). The chain is built from TRBV5-4 and TRBJ1-6; 7 bases are a match to TRBD1. The TCR was taken from a human donor in good health. The sequencing sample was made of PBMCs. In DNA, the CDR3 is TGTGCCAGCGGCAACCGGGACAGAAATTCACCCCTCCACTTT. Its protein product is CASGNRDRNSPLHF.